The 26 T cell receptor beta chains listed next were all sequenced from one sample in a study of shared clonotypes between healthy human individuals. Profiling relied on immunoSEQ multiplex PCR, and the TCRdb table lists in-frame clones only, not all of them. The sample has fewer than 600,000 clones, 70% to 80% seen once. Sequenced material: PBMCs. The receptor source for this set is a woman aged 35 to 49 in good health. Some clones in this sample may be carry-over from other donors' samples.

This clone was recorded at least ten times. The J gene is TRBJ2-7, the V gene TRBV27; TRBD2 might be the D (6 bases). The length of the CDR3 is 14 residues. Germline V gene sequence: CDR1 MNHEY, CDR2 SMNVEV (reference sequence). The V end was cut by 3 bases, the J end by 3 bases, with 12 bases between. CDR3 sequence: CASSFRGTYYEQYF. CDR3 in DNA: TGTGCCAGCAGTTTCCGGGGGACGTACTACGAGCAGTACTTC.

The chain combines TRBV19 with TRBJ2-7; D not certain. Germline V gene lookup returns CDR1 LNHDA and CDR2 SQIVND (reference sequence). The ends were cut back, 7 bases at V and 3 bases at J, with 13 bases in the middle. The CDR3 length is 13 residues. Here the CDR3 reads CASKAAPYYEQYF. For the CDR3, the DNA is TGTGCCAGTAAGGCCGCGCCTTACTACGAGCAGTACTTC.

The chain couples TRBV7-9 to TRBJ1-1; D is ambiguous. V lost 5 bases and J 5 bases, leaving 12 bases between the germline ends. Germline lookup yields CDR1 SEHNR and CDR2 FQNEAQ (reference sequence). There are 13 residues in the CDR3. Written as DNA, the CDR3 is TGTGCCAGCAGCCTTACCCGGGGAACTGAAGCTTTCTTT. Protein sequence: CASSLTRGTEAFF.

V and J are TRBV7-6 and TRBJ2-7; the match to TRBD2 covers 12 bases. The CDR3 is 17 residues long. Looked up from germline, CDR1 is SGHVS and CDR2 is FNYEAQ. The V and J ends lost 5 bases and 0 bases, in that order; junction bases with no gene match: 8. The CDR3 protein is CASSPRLAGDLSYEQYF. CDR3 DNA: TGTGCCAGCAGCCCAAGACTAGCGGGAGACCTCTCCTACGAGCAGTACTTC.

The V call is TRBV10-1, the J call TRBJ2-7; D uncertain. Germline V lookup: CDR1 WNHNN, CDR2 SYGVQD (reference sequence). CDR3 length equals 10 residues. V lost 6 bases and J lost 0, with 0 bases in between. The DNA for the CDR3 is TGCGCCAGCAGCTCCTACGAGCAGTACTTC. This gives the protein CASSSYEQYF.

The gene calls are TRBV7-2 and TRBJ2-2; 14 bases line up with TRBD2. This CDR3 spans 19 amino acids. Germline CDR1 reads SGHTA; CDR2 reads FQGNSA. V lost 6 bases and J lost 1; bases outside the gene matches: 10. CDR3 sequence (DNA): TGTGCCAGCAGATCCCCGGGACTAGCGGGAGCCGGGAACACCGGGGAGCTGTTTTTT. Translated, it gives CASRSPGLAGAGNTGELFF.

This chain joins TRBV4-3 and TRBJ2-7; TRBD2 matches at 11 bases. Trimming removed 1 base from V and 3 bases from J; junction bases left unmatched: 11. CDR1 is LGHNA and CDR2 is YSLEER in the germline V gene. The CDR3 totals 18 residues. In nucleotides, the CDR3 is TGCGCCAGCAGCCAAGTCGCAGGTTCCCTAGCGGGAGGCTACGAGCAGTACTTC. Its translation is CASSQVAGSLAGGYEQYF.

Written as DNA, the CDR3 is TGTGCCAGCAGCTTCACAGGGGCCCTCACCGGGGAGCTGTTTTTT. Protein sequence: CASSFTGALTGELFF. The chain uses TRBV5-5 and TRBJ2-2, with TRBD1 matching over 7 bases. CDR1 and CDR2 from the germline V gene are SGHKS and YYEKEE (reference sequence). Germline trimming cut 2 bases from V and 4 bases from J; bases unmatched to any gene: 5. The CDR3 length is 15 residues.

The chain employs TRBV4-1 and TRBJ1-3; no clear D gene. V was trimmed by 2 bases and J by 0 bases, leaving 14 bases between them. The V gene's germline CDR1 is MGHRA and CDR2 YSYEKL. CDR3 length: 17 residues. CDR3 in DNA: TGCGCCAGCAGCCAATTGGGTAGGGAGAGCTCTGGAAACACCATATATTTT. Its protein is CASSQLGRESSGNTIYF.

The chain carries TRBV28 and TRBJ1-2; D uncertain. The CDR3 length is 13 residues. Trimming cost V 3 bases and J 6 bases, with 11 bases left between them. Germline V gives CDR1 MDHEN, CDR2 SYDVKM. The CDR3 nucleotides read TGTGCCAGCAGTTTGGTAGTTTCCAATGGCTACACCTTC. This encodes CASSLVVSNGYTF.

The chain combines TRBV5-1 with TRBJ2-7, with 7 bases lining up with TRBD1. The germline CDR1 and CDR2 sequences are SGHRS and YFSETQ. Losses at the gene ends were 4 bases for V and 5 bases for J; bases not matched to a gene: 3. This CDR3 comprises 12 residues. The CDR3 loop reads CASSITGDEQYF. The CDR3 DNA follows: TGCGCCAGCAGCATCACAGGGGACGAGCAGTACTTC. The complete variable domain, with remaining parts taken from reference TRBV5-1 and TRBJ2-7, reads KAGVTQTPRYLIKTRGQQVTLSCSPISGHRSVSWYQQTPGQGLQFLFEYFSETQRNKGNFPGRFSGRQFSNSRSEMNVSTLELGDSALYLCASSITGDEQYFGPGTRLTVT.

Only one count was recorded for this clone. The gene calls are TRBV30 and TRBJ1-1, with 10 bases fitting TRBD1. This CDR3 region has 13 residues. CDR1 GTSNPN and CDR2 SVGIG come from the germline V gene (reference sequence). J gave up 9 bases and V 1 base, and 5 bases lay outside the gene matches. The CDR3 DNA reads as TGTGCCTGGAGTGCCGGGACAGGGGCCCAAGCTTTCTTT. This translates into CAWSAGTGAQAFF.

V is TRBV19 and J is TRBJ1-5; possible D gene TRBD1, 6 bases. Trimming took off 6 bases at V and 7 bases at J, with 19 bases between the two ends. Germline assignment: CDR1 LNHDA and CDR2 SQIVND (reference sequence). The CDR3 is 15 amino acids. Here the CDR3 reads CASRPTQGLRQPQHF. The CDR3 coding sequence is TGTGCCAGTAGGCCAACCCAGGGGCTGAGGCAGCCCCAGCATTTT.

To note about this clone: The same CDR3 also results from other DNA sequences found in this sample. As DNA, the CDR3 is TGCAGTGCTAGCGGGACAGATACGCAGTATTTT. Translation: CSASGTDTQYF. The chain has TRBV20-1 and TRBJ2-3; no reliable D call. This CDR3 is 11 amino acids long. Germline CDR1 and CDR2: DFQATT and SNEGSKA (reference sequence). Trimming took 3 bases from V and 3 from J, leaving 4 bases between them.

There are a few counts of this clone. The sample has other DNA sequences that encode this CDR3 too. The chain combines TRBV30 with TRBJ1-4; 7 positions agree with TRBD1. The V gene's germline CDR1 is GTSNPN and CDR2 SVGIG (reference sequence). The CDR3 is 12 amino acids. V was pared by 0 bases and J by 8 bases, with 0 bases of the junction left unmatched. CDR3 sequence reads: CAWSVQGEKLFF. The CDR3 DNA reads TGTGCCTGGAGTGTACAGGGGGAAAAACTGTTTTTT.

Worth noting for this clone: The same CDR3 can be traced to other DNA sequences in this sample. The V gene is TRBV28, the J gene TRBJ2-1; no firm D call. CDR1 and CDR2 (germline): MDHEN, SYDVKM. This CDR3 spans 12 amino acids. The V end was cut by 3 bases, the J end by 7 bases, with 7 bases between. This chain's CDR3 is CASSLLSNEQFF. In DNA, the CDR3 is TGTGCCAGCAGTTTGTTGTCGAATGAGCAGTTCTTC.

This chain joins TRBV15 and TRBJ2-3; TRBD1 agrees at 9 bases. Trimming cost V 0 bases and J 0 bases; bases outside gene matches: 19. Per germline, CDR1 LNHNV and CDR2 YYDKDF (reference sequence). CDR3 length: 22 amino acids. The CDR3 is CATSRDRRGGQGLVWSTDTQYF. The CDR3 bases are TGTGCCACCAGCAGAGATAGGCGTGGGGGACAGGGCCTAGTATGGAGCACAGATACGCAGTATTTT.

About this clone itself: With a far larger clone one base away, a read error is the likely cause. In the same sample, other DNA sequences code for this CDR3. The chain combines TRBV19 with TRBJ1-5; no clear D gene. CDR1 LNHDA and CDR2 SQIVND come from the germline V gene (reference sequence). The CDR3 sequence is 13 residues long. The CDR3 coding sequence is TGCGCCAGTAGTGAGGTCCGAGGGCAGCCCCAGCATTTT. Residues: CASSEVRGQPQHF.

In its sample, this clone was seen many times. The chain has TRBV10-3 and TRBJ2-3; D gene unclear. CDR1 is ENHRY and CDR2 is SYGVKD in the germline V gene. Trimming removed 0 bases from V and 3 bases from J, with 10 bases in between. The CDR3 runs 15 residues. CDR3 sequence (DNA): TGTGCCATCAGTGAGTCGGGCGGCGGAACAGATACGCAGTATTTT. This sequence encodes CAISESGGGTDTQYF.

This clone was detected only a few times. V usage is TRBV19 and J usage is TRBJ2-5; tentative D call: TRBD2 (5 bases). Germline loops: CDR1 LNHDA, CDR2 SQIVND (reference sequence). The germline V and J ends were trimmed by 6 bases and 5 bases, with 16 bases remaining between them. This CDR3 spans 14 amino acids. CDR3 sequence: CASSPGMSWETQYF. In DNA, the CDR3 is TGTGCCAGTAGCCCCGGGATGAGTTGGGAGACCCAGTACTTC. Full variable domain (rest looked up from reference TRBV19 and TRBJ2-5): DGGITQSPKYLFRKEGQNVTLSCEQNLNHDAMYWYRQDPGQGLRLIYYSQIVNDFQKGDIAEGYSVSREKKESFPLTVTSAQKNPTAFYLCASSPGMSWETQYFGPGTRLLVL.

In the case of this clone: Its ends do not fully match the called genes, so a read error is possible. Distinct nucleotide sequences in the sample also encode this CDR3. The chain recombines TRBV6-1 with TRBJ2-7; no firm D call. In germline, CDR1 is MNHNS, CDR2 SASEGT. This CDR3 comprises 13 residues. The DNA of the CDR3 is TGTGCCAGCAGTGAAGGTATCGCCTATGAGCAGTACTTC. Translation gives CASSEGIAYEQYF.

This clone has just one count. The rearrangement uses TRBV5-1 and TRBJ2-7; no clear D. CDR1 is SGHRS, CDR2 YFSETQ, per germline. Deletions cut 0 bases from V and 0 bases from J, with 7 bases between. CDR3 length: 14 residues. As DNA, the CDR3 is TGCGCCAGCAGCTTGGATGCAGGCTCCTACGAGCAGTACTTC. Its translation is CASSLDAGSYEQYF.

The chain combines TRBV27 with TRBJ1-2; tentatively, D is TRBD1 (5 bases). CDR3 size: 12 residues. The germline V and J ends were trimmed by 5 bases and 5 bases, with 9 bases remaining between them. CDR1 is MNHEY, CDR2 SMNVEV, per germline (reference sequence). CDR3 amino acids: CASSLAGYGYTF. The CDR3 region has the DNA TGTGCCAGCAGTCTAGCAGGGTATGGCTACACCTTC.

Here the CDR3 DNA reads TGTGCCAGCACTCCCAGGGGACAGGGGCCCTACGAGCAGTACTTC. Its protein product is CASTPRGQGPYEQYF. The chain carries TRBV2 and TRBJ2-7; 10 positions agree with TRBD1. CDR1 and CDR2 (germline): SNHLY, FYNNEI. The CDR3 is made up of 15 amino acids. J was trimmed by 2 bases and V by 7 bases; bases with no gene match: 8.

This rearrangement joins TRBV7-6 to TRBJ2-7, with 7 bases aligning to TRBD1. V was clipped by 5 bases and J by 1 base; unmatched bases: 2. Germline-derived CDR1 and CDR2 are SGHVS and FNYEAQ. This CDR3 contains 13 residues. In DNA, the CDR3 is TGTGCCAGCAGCCGACAGGGTTCCTACGAGCAGTACTTC. Protein: CASSRQGSYEQYF.

The V and J genes are TRBV20-1 and TRBJ2-1, with D unclear. CDR3 size: 11 residues. V gave up 3 bases and J gave up 5 bases, with 5 bases separating them. Germline V CDR1 and CDR2: DFQATT, SNEGSKA (reference sequence). Here the CDR3 DNA reads TGCAGTGCTAGTGTAGACAATGAGCAGTTCTTC. Translation: CSASVDNEQFF.